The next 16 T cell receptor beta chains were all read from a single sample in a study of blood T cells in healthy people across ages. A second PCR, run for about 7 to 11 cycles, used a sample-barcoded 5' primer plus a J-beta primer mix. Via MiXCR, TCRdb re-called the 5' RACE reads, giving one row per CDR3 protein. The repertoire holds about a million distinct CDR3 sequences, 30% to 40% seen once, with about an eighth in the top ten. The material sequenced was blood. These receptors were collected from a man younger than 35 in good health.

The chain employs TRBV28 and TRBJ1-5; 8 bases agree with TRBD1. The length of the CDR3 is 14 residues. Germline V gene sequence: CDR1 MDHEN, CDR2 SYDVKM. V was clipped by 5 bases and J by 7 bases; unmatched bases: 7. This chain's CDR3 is CASSKQGARQPQHF. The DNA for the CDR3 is TGTGCCAGCAGTAAGCAGGGGGCCAGGCAGCCCCAGCATTTT.

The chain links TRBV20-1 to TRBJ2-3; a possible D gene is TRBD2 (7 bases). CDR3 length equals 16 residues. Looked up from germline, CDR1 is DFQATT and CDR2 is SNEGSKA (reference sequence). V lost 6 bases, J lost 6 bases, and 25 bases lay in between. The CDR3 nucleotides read TGCAGTGCCCGTCGGTTTCTATCGGGGGGCGCCGATACGCAGTATTTT. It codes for CSARRFLSGGADTQYF.

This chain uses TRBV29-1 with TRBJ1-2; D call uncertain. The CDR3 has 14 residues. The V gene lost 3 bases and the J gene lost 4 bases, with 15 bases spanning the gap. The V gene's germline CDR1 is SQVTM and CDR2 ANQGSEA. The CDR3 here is CSVEESKALYGYTF. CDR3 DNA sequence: TGCAGCGTTGAGGAATCTAAGGCCCTCTATGGCTACACCTTC.

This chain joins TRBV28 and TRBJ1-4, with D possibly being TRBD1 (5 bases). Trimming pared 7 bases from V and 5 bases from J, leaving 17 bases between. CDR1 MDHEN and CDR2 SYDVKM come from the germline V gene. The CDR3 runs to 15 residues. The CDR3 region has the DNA TGTGCCAGCACCCCGTACAGGCGCGGCAATGAAAAACTGTTTTTT. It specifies CASTPYRRGNEKLFF.

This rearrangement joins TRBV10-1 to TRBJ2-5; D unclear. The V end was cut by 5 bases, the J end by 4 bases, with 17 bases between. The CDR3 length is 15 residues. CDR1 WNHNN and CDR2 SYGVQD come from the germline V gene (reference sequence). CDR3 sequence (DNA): TGCGCCAGCAGTCGCGATCCAGGCGCACGAGAGACCCAGTACTTC. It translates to CASSRDPGARETQYF.

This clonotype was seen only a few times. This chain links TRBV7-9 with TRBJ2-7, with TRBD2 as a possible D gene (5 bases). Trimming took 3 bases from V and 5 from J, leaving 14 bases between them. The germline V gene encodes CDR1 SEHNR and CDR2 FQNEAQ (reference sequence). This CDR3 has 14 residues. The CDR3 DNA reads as TGTGCCAGCAGCTTTGGTAGGGAGAACGACGAGCAGTACTTC. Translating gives CASSFGRENDEQYF.

CDR3 amino acids: CASSYRDRDQETQYF. In DNA form, the CDR3 reads TGTGCCAGCAGTTACCGGGACAGAGACCAAGAGACCCAGTACTTC. The chain uses TRBV7-9 and TRBJ2-5, with 7 bases matching TRBD1. V was clipped by 6 bases and J by 0 bases; unmatched bases: 7. The CDR3 contains 15 residues. Germline V gene data show CDR1 as SEHNR and CDR2 as FQNEAQ (reference sequence).

In DNA, the CDR3 is TGTGCCAGCAGTTACGGGGGAACTAACTATGGCTACACCTTC. This sequence encodes CASSYGGTNYGYTF. The genes are TRBV6-6 and TRBJ1-2, with TRBD1 as a possible D gene (5 bases). Germline CDR1 reads MNHNY; CDR2 reads SVGAGI (reference sequence). The germline V and J ends were trimmed by 2 bases and 0 bases, with 7 bases remaining between them. This CDR3 region has 14 residues.

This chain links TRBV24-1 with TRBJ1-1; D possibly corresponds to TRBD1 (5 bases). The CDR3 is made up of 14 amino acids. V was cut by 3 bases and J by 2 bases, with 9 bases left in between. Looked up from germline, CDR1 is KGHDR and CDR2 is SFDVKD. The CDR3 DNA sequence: TGTGCCACCAGTGATGCGACAGCTAACACTGAAGCTTTCTTT. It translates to CATSDATANTEAFF.

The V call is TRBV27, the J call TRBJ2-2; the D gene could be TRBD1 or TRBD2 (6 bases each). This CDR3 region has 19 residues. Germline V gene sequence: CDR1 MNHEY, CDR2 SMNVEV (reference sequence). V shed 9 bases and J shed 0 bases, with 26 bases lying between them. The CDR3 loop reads CARLPEGHASGTNTGELFF. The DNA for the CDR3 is TGTGCCAGGCTCCCGGAGGGACACGCATCGGGCACGAACACCGGGGAGCTGTTTTTT.

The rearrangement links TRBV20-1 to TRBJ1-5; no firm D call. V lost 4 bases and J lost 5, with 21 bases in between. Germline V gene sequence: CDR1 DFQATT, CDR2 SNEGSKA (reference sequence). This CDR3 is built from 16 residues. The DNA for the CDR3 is TGCAGTGCTACCAGACCGAACCGAGGGAGTCATCAGCCCCAGCATTTT. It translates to CSATRPNRGSHQPQHF.

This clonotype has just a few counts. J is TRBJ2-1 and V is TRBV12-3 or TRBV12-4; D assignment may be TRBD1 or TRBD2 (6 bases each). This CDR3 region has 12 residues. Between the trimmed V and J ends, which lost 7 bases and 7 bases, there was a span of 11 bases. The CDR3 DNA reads TGTGCCAGCAATGAGGGGGGTAATGAGCAGTTCTTC. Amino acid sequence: CASNEGGNEQFF.

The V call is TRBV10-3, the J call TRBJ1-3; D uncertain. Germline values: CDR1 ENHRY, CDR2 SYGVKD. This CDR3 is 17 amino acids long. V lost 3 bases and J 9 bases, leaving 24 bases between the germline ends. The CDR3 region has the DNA TGTGCCATCAGTGATCCTTCGACCGGACCGCTGAGTGGCACCATATATTTT. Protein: CAISDPSTGPLSGTIYF.

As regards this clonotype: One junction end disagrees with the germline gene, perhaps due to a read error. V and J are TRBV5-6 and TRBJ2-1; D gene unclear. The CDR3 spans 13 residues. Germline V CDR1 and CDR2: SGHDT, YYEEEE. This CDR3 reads CASSLAGRYEQFF. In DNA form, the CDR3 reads TGTGCCAGTAGCTTGGCCGGACGATATGAGCAGTTCTTC.

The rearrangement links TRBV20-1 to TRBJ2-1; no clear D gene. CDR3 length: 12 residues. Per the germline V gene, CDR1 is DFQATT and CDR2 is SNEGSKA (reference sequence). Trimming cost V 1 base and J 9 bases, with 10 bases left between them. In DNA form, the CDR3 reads TGCAGTGCTAGAGGAGTAGACTTTGAGCAGTTCTTC. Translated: CSARGVDFEQFF.

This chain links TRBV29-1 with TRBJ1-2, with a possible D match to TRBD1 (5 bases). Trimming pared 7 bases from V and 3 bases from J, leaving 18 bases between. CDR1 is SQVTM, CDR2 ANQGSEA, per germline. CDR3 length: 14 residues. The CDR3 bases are TGCAGCGCCCCGAAGCAGGGAGTGGACTATGGCTACACCTTC. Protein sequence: CSAPKQGVDYGYTF.